The rows below give T cell receptor beta chains drawn from one sample of a study of blood T cell repertoires in COVID-19. Here immunoSEQ multiplex PCR was the method, and the copy in TCRdb shows in-frame clones only, minus some. Among about 160,000 clones listed, roughly 87% were seen once. The sample was PBMCs or T cells enriched from blood (not recorded which). The source of these receptors is a woman in her forties or fifties who had recovered from COVID-19. Both conserved end residues are part of each CDR3. A D gene is named only where the DNA matches it firmly. Clone size is not always given. Where it is, it says once, few, many or a class for expanded clones.

>TRBV9|TRBJ2-5|NA|TRBD2
TGTGCCAGCAGCGTAGCTTCGGGAGGGGAAGAGACCCAGTACTTC
CASSVASGGEETQYF
>TRBV6-1|TRBJ1-1|NA|NA
TGTGCCAGCAGTGACGGACAGAACACTGAAGCTTTCTTT
CASSDGQNTEAFF
>TRBV7-9|TRBJ2-7|many|TRBD1
TGTGCCAGCAGCTTGGGGACAGGGAGCGGCGAGCAGTACTTC
CASSLGTGSGEQYF
>TRBV5-4|TRBJ2-7|NA|TRBD2
TGTGCCAGCAGCTTGACTAGCGGCTCCTACGAGCAGTACTTC
CASSLTSGSYEQYF
>TRBV19|TRBJ1-3|few|NA
TGTGCCAGTAAAAGCGATCCCTCTGGAAACACCATATATTTT
CASKSDPSGNTIYF
>TRBV7-6|TRBJ2-7|NA|NA
TGTGCCAGCAGCTCACGGGCCGACGAAGGGGCGGGGGAGCAGTACTTC
CASSSRADEGAGEQYF
>TRBV9|TRBJ1-4|NA|NA
TGTGCCAGCAGCGTTGGACAGAACCTCAATGAAAAACTGTTTTTT
CASSVGQNLNEKLFF
>TRBV3-1/TRBV3-2|TRBJ2-1|NA|TRBD2
TGTGCCAGCAGCCAAGGCGCTGCTAGCGGTGAGCAGTTCTTC
CASSQGAASGEQFF
>TRBV2|TRBJ2-6|once|TRBD1
TGTGCCAGCAGCTCGACAAGAGGACAGGGCTCTGGGGCCAACGTCCTGACTTTC
CASSSTRGQGSGANVLTF
>TRBV6-2/TRBV6-3|TRBJ2-5|NA|TRBD1
TGTGCCAGCAGTGGCCGGGACAGGGGGCCTCAAGAGACCCAGTACTTC
CASSGRDRGPQETQYF
>TRBV11-2|TRBJ1-2|NA|NA
TGTGCCAGCAGCTTCAGCAGGGTGGAGGGCTACACCTTC
CASSFSRVEGYTF
>TRBV2|TRBJ2-7|once|NA
TGTGCCAGCCTAGGACAGAAGTACGAGCAGTACTTC
CASLGQKYEQYF
>TRBV18|TRBJ2-7|NA|TRBD1
TGTGCCAGCTCACCAACGACAGGGGCCTACGAGCAGTACTTC
CASSPTTGAYEQYF
>TRBV2|TRBJ2-1|NA|NA
TGTGCCAGCAACCTTAAAGGGGCAGGGGTGCAGTTCTTC
CASNLKGAGVQFF
>TRBV30|TRBJ1-3|NA|NA
TGTGCCTGGAGCATGGGGGGGATTCGAAACACCATATATTTT
CAWSMGGIRNTIYF
>TRBV24-1|TRBJ2-3|NA|TRBD2
TGTGCCACCAGTGAGGCCCGAGCGGGACGCACAGATACGCAGTATTTT
CATSEARAGRTDTQYF
>TRBV19|TRBJ1-2|NA|TRBD1
TGTGCCAGTAACTCACCCCGGGACAGTAAATATCGCTACACCTTC
CASNSPRDSKYRYTF
>TRBV2|TRBJ2-1|NA|TRBD2
TGTGCCAGCAGAGGACGACTAGCGCGGGAGCAGTTCTTC
CASRGRLAREQFF
>TRBV2|TRBJ2-2|NA|NA
TGTGCCAGCAGTGAAGACAGGGTAAACGGGGAGCTGTTTTTT
CASSEDRVNGELFF
>TRBV19|TRBJ2-1|NA|TRBD2
TGTGCCAGTAGTATCCTAGCGGGGCTGTGGAATGAGCAGTTCTTC
CASSILAGLWNEQFF
>TRBV11-3|TRBJ2-7|NA|NA
TGTGCCAGCAGCTTAGCTAGCGCCTCCTACGAGCAGTACTTC
CASSLASASYEQYF
>TRBV27|TRBJ1-5|NA|TRBD1
TGTGCCAGCAGTTTATTGGGTCAGGGGGCCCGCACGCCCCAGCATTTT
CASSLLGQGARTPQHF
>TRBV3-1/TRBV3-2|TRBJ2-7|NA|TRBD2
TGTGCCAGCAGCCAATACTCACTAGCGGGAACCGAGCAGTACTTC
CASSQYSLAGTEQYF
>TRBV5-1|TRBJ2-7|NA|TRBD1
TGCGCCAGCAGCTTGAGGGGACAGGGTGGCAACGAGCAGTACTTC
CASSLRGQGGNEQYF
>TRBV2|TRBJ2-7|NA|TRBD2
TGTGCCAGCAGCGAGAGACTAGCGGGGTCCCCTTACGAGCAGTACTTC
CASSERLAGSPYEQYF
>TRBV27|TRBJ2-7|NA|TRBD1
TGTGCCAGCAGCTCCGGCTCCGGGACAGGCTCCTACGAGCAGTACTTC
CASSSGSGTGSYEQYF